The clone carrying this TCR beta chain has ten or more counts. The antigen remains undetermined. Diagnosis relied on clinical symptoms, serum thyroxine and TRAb, thyroid ultrasound and orbital computed tomography. This sample is drawn from a study of T cells in Graves' hyperthyroidism and ophthalmopathy. The TCR beta CDR3 regions underwent amplification using RNA transcripts as the source. The HTBI primer set was used in a first-round RT-PCR of the TCR CDR3. One entry per CDR3 protein, called by TCRdb with MiXCR from the multiplex PCR reads. The table includes 500,000 to 550,000 distinct CDR3 sequences, roughly 20% detected once. This CDR3 spans 17 amino acids. The germline V gene has CDR1 LGHNA and CDR2 YNFKEQ. V trimming: 9 bases; J trimming: 0 bases; junction bases outside the gene matches: 10. Study results and caveats: Most expanded thyroid clonotypes above 0.001 recurred in blood.

The genes are TRBV4-2 and TRBJ2-6; 8 bases align to TRBD2. This TCR was sampled from a young man with Graves' hyperthyroidism. The sample consisted of blood. The CDR3 DNA sequence: TGTGCCAGTTCGAGTAGCGGGGAAAACTCTGGGGCCAACGTCCTGACTTTC. This sequence encodes CASSSSGENSGANVLTF.